This TCR beta chain came from a study of post-analysis software for immune sequencing data. General study findings and limits: Included in a set of about five TRBV segments more frequent in patients than controls were TRBV5-6, TRBV5-1 and TRBV20-1. Patients with multiple sclerosis recorded significantly lower normalized Chao1 diversity than controls, the study found.

This clonotype was picked up many times. Its antigen is as yet unknown. The V gene's germline CDR1 is MGHDK and CDR2 SYGVNS. The CDR3 extends over 18 amino acids. Germline trimming cut 1 base from V and 2 bases from J; bases unmatched to any gene: 12. TCR beta libraries were prepared from cDNA with unique molecular identifiers. TCRdb fed the PCR reads into MiXCR, producing one record per CDR3 protein. The sample lists roughly 170,000 distinct CDR3 sequences, over 25% occurring once. The material sequenced was blood. This chain links TRBV25-1 with TRBJ2-7; TRBD1 agrees at 9 bases. The clonotype comes from a girl aged 5 to 17 with multiple sclerosis. The chain's CDR3 is CASSEWPYGTGKAYEQYF. The DNA for the CDR3 is TGTGCCAGCAGTGAATGGCCCTACGGGACAGGGAAGGCCTACGAGCAGTACTTC.